This T cell receptor (beta chain) was found in a study of somatic mutations in cytotoxic T cells in rheumatoid arthritis. About the research overall: Patient blood (roughly 28 ml EDTA) was collected right after diagnosis, preceding any treatment. Study conclusions and caveats: Of 50 to 75 patients, fewer than 10 had a largest CD8+ clone that exceeded 20% of CD8+ cells.

As concerns this clone: Its antigen is currently unknown.

Sequencing used immunoSEQ multiplex PCR; TCRdb keeps in-frame clones, though not all of them. The sample includes about 15,000 clones, approximately 90% seen only once; the top ten take roughly 18%. The origin of this receptor is a man between 65 and 80 years old with rheumatoid arthritis. Material for sequencing was CD4+ T cells sorted from blood.

CDR3 nucleotide sequence: TGTGCCACCAGGACAGGGGCCGGAAACACCATATATTTT. Its protein is CATRTGAGNTIYF. This chain joins TRBV6-1 and TRBJ1-3; 9 nucleotides line up with TRBD1. Per the germline V gene, CDR1 is MNHNS and CDR2 is SASEGT. The ends lost 10 bases at V and 4 bases at J; junction bases unmatched: 5. The CDR3 is 13 amino acids.